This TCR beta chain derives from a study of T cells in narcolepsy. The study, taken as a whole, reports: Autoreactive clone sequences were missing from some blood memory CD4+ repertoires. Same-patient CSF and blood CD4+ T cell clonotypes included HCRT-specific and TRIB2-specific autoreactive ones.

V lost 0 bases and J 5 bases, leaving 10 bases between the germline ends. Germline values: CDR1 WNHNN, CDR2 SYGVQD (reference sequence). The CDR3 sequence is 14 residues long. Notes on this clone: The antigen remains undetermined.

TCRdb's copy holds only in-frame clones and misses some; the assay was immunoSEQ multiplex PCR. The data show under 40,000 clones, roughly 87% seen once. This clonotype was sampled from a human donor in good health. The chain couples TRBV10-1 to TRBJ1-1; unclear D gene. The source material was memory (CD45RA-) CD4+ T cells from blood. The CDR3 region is CASSESRVVTEAFF. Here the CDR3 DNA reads TGCGCCAGCAGTGAGTCAAGAGTGGTGACTGAAGCTTTCTTT.